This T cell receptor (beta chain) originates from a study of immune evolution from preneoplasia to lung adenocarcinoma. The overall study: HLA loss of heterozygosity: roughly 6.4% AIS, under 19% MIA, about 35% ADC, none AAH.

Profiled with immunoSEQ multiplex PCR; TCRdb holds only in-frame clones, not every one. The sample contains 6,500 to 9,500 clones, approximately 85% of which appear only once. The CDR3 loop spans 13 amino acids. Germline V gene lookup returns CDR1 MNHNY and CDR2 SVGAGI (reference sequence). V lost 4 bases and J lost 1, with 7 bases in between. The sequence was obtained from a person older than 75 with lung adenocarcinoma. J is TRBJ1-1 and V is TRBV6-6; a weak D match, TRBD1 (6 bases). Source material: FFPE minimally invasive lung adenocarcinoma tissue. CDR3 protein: CASSLDRNTEAFF. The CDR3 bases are TGTGCCAGCAGTTTGGACAGGAACACTGAAGCTTTCTTT.